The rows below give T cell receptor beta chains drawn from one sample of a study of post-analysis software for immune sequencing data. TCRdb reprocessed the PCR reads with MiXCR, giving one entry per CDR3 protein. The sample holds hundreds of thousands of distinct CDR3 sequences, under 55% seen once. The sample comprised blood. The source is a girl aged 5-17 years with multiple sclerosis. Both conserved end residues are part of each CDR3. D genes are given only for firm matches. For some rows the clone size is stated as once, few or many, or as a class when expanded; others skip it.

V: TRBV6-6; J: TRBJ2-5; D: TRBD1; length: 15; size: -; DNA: TGTGCCAGCAGTTACCCCGGGACAGGGGGCTCCCTGTGGTACTTC; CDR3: CASSYPGTGGSLWYF
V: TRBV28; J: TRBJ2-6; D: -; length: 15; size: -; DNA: TGTGCCAGCAGTTTTGATACCTCGGGGGCCAACGTCCAGACTTTC; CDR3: CASSFDTSGANVQTF
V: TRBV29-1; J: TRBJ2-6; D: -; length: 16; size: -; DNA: TGCAGCGTTGAACCCCAAGGGGATTCTGGGGCCAACGTCCTGACTTTC; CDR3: CSVEPQGDSGANVLTF
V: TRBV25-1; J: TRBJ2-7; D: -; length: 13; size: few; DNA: TGTGCCAGCAGAGGCTATACGTATAACGAGCAGTACTTC; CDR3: CASRGYTYNEQYF
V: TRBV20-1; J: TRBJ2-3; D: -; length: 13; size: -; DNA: TGCAGTGTTACAGGGATAAGGACAGATACGCAGTATTTT; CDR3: CSVTGIRTDTQYF
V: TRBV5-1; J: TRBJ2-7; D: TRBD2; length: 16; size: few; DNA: TGCGCCAGCAGCCCAGTCCTAGCGGGAGTATCCTACGAGCAGTACTTC; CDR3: CASSPVLAGVSYEQYF
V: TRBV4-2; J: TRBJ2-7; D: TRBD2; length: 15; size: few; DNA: TGTGCCAGCAGACAAGGGTTGGCGGGGGTATACGAGCAGTACTTC; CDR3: CASRQGLAGVYEQYF
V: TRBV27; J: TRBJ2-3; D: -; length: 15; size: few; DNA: TGTGCCAGCAGTTCCCAGGGCGTCAGCACAGATACGCAGTATTTT; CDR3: CASSSQGVSTDTQYF
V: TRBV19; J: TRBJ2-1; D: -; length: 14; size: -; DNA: TGTGCCAGTAATTTACAGGGTCGCGACAATGAGCAGTTCTTC; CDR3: CASNLQGRDNEQFF
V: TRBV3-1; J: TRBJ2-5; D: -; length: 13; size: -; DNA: TGTGCCAGCAGCCAAGATAAGGACGAGACCCAGTACTTC; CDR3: CASSQDKDETQYF
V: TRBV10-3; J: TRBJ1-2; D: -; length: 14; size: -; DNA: TGTGCCAGCGCCACCCGGGACGGTAACTATGGCTACACCTTC; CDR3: CASATRDGNYGYTF
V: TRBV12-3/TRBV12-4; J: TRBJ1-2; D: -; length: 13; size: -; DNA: TGTGCCAGCAGTCCATCGGACGGTGGTGGCTACACCTTC; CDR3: CASSPSDGGGYTF
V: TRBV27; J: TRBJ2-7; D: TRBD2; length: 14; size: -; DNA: TGTGCCAGCAGTTTAGCGGGAGAGGCCTACGAGCAGTACTTC; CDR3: CASSLAGEAYEQYF
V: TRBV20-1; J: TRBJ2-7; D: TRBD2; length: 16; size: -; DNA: TGCAGTGCTAGACTAGCGGGTATGAACTCCTACAATGAGCAGTACTTC; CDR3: CSARLAGMNSYNEQYF
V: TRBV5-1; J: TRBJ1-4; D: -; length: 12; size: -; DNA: TGCGCCAGCAGCTTCGGGGAGGGAGTACGGTTTTTT; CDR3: CASSFGEGVRFF
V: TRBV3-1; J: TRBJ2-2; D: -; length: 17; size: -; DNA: TGTGCCAGCAGCCTCTTGTGGCTAGCGAGGAACACCGGGGAGCTGTTTTTT; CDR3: CASSLLWLARNTGELFF
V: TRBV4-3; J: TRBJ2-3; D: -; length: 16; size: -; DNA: TGCGCCAGCAGCCAAGAGTGGGAGGGGGGCACAGATACGCAGTATTTT; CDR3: CASSQEWEGGTDTQYF
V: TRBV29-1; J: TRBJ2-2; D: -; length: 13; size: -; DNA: TGCAGCGTTGAACGGGAGAACACCGGGGAGCTGTTTTTT; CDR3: CSVERENTGELFF
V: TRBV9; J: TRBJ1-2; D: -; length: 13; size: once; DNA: TGTGCCAGCAGCGAATCGGACCACTATGGCTACACCTTC; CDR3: CASSESDHYGYTF
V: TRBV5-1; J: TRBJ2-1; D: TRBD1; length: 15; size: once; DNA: TGCGCCAGCAGCCTCCTCGGGACAGGGGACTACGAGCAGTTCTTC; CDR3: CASSLLGTGDYEQFF
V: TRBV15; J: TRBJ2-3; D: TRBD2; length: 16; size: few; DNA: TGTGCCACCAGCAGGGGCGGGACTAGCGGCACAGATACGCAGTATTTT; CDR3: CATSRGGTSGTDTQYF
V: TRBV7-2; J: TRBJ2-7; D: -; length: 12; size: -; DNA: TGTGCCAGCAGCATTGGTGACTACGAGCAGTACTTC; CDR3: CASSIGDYEQYF
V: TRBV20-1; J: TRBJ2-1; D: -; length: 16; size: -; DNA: TGCAGTGCTAGTCCATACTCCCCCTACACATGGAATGAGCAGTTCTTC; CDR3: CSASPYSPYTWNEQFF
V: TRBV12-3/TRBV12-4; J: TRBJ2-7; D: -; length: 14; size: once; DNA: TGTGCCAGCACCAAGACTGCGGGATCCTACGAGCAGTACTTC; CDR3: CASTKTAGSYEQYF
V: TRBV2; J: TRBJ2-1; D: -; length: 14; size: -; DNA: TGTGCCAGCTTGTCGAACAGGGGGGGCGATGAGCAGTTCTTC; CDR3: CASLSNRGGDEQFF
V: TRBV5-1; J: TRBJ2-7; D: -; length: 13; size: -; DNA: TGCGCCAGCAGGCTTTTCGGGTCCTACGAGCAGTACTTC; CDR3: CASRLFGSYEQYF
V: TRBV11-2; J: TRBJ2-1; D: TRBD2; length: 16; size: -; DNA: TGTGCCAGCAGCCGCGAAGCTAGCGGCTGGTACAATGAGCAGTTCTTC; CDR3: CASSREASGWYNEQFF
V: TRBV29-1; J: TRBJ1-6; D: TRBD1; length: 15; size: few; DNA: TGCAGCGTTGGGGGGGCAGGGGGTGAGGATTCACCCCTCCACTTT; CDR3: CSVGGAGGEDSPLHF
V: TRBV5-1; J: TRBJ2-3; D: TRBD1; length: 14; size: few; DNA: TGCGCCAGCAGCGACGGACAGGTCACAGATACGCAGTATTTT; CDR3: CASSDGQVTDTQYF
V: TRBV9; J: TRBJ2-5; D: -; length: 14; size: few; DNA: TGTGCCAGCAGCGTAGCGGGAAGGCCTGAGACCCAGTACTTC; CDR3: CASSVAGRPETQYF
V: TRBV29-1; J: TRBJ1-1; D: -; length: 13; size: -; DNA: TGCAGCGTTGAACAAGGGCAGAACACTGAAGCTTTCTTT; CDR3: CSVEQGQNTEAFF